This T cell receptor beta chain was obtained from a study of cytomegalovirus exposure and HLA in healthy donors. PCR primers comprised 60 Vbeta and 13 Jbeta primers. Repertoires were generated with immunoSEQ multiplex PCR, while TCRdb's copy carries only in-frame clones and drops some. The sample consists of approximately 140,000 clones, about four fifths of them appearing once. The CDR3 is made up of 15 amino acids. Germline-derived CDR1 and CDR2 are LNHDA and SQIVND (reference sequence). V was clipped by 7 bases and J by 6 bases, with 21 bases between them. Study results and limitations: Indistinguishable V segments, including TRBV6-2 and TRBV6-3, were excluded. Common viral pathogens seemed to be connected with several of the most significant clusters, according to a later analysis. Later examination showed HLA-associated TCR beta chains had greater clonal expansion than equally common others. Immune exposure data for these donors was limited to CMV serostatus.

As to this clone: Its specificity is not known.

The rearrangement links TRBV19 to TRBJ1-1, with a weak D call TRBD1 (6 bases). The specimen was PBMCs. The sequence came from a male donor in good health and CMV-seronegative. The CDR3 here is CASKEPGAVLAEAFF. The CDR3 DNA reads TGTGCCAGTAAGGAGCCAGGGGCAGTTTTGGCTGAAGCTTTCTTT. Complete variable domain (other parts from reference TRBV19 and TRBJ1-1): DGGITQSPKYLFRKEGQNVTLSCEQNLNHDAMYWYRQDPGQGLRLIYYSQIVNDFQKGDIAEGYSVSREKKESFPLTVTSAQKNPTAFYLCASKEPGAVLAEAFFGQGTRLTVV.